This TCR beta chain originates from a study of blood T cell repertoires in COVID-19. The overall study: Samples came from the United States, Italy and Spain, spanning acute and convalescent COVID-19. From T cells, B-cell-depleted T cells, or PBMCs came the material, which was cDNA or gDNA.

J gave up 6 bases and V 1 base, and 3 bases lay outside the gene matches. Germline V gives CDR1 SGHKS, CDR2 YYEKEE (reference sequence). The CDR3 covers 15 residues. Using immunoSEQ multiplex PCR, the repertoire was profiled, and TCRdb retains in-frame clones only, with some absent. The table has roughly 69,000 clones, approximately 79% seen once. This chain connects TRBV5-5 to TRBJ2-2; 10 bases are shared with TRBD2. The specimen sequenced was peripheral blood. The sequence was obtained from a woman aged 50 to 65 with acute or convalescent COVID-19. CDR3 coding DNA: TGTGCCAGCAGCTTGACTAGCGGGAAAGCCGGGGAGCTGTTTTTT. Its protein product is CASSLTSGKAGELFF.